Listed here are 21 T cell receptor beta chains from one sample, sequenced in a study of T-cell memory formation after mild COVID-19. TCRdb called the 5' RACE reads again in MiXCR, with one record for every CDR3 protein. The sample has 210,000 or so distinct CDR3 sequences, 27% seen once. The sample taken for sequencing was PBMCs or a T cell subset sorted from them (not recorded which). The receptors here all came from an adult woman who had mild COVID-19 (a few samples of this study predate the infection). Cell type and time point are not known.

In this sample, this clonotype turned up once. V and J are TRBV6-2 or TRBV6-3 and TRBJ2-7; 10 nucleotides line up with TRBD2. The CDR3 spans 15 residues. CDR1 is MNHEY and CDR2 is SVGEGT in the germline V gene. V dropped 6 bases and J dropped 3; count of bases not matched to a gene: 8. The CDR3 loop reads CASSGLAGVFYEQYF. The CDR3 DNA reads TGTGCCAGCAGCGGGCTAGCGGGAGTGTTCTACGAGCAGTACTTC.

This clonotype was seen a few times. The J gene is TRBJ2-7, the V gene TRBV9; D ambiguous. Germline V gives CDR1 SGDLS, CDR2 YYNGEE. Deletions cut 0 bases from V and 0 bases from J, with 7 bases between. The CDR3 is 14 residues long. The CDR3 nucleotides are TGTGCCAGCAGCGTAGGGGTGGGCTCCTACGAGCAGTACTTC. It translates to CASSVGVGSYEQYF.

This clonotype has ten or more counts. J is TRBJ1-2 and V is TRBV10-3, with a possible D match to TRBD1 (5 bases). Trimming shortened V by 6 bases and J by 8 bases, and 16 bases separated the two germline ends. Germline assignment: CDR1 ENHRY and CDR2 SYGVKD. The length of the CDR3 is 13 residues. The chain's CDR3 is CAIRTGTEMGYTF. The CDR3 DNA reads TGTGCCATCAGAACCGGGACGGAGATGGGCTACACCTTC.

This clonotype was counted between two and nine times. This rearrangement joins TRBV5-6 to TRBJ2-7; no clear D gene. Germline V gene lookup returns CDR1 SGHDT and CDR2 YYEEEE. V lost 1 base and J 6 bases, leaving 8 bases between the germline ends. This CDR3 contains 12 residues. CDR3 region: CASSLTPREQYF. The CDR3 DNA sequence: TGTGCCAGCAGCTTGACTCCTCGCGAGCAGTACTTC.

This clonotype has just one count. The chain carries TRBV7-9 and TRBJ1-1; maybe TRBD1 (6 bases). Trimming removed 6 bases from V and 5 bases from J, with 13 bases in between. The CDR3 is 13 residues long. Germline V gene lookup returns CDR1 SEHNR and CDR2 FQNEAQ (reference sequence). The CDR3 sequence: CASSPQGRTEAFF. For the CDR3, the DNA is TGTGCCAGCAGTCCTCAGGGGAGGACTGAAGCTTTCTTT.

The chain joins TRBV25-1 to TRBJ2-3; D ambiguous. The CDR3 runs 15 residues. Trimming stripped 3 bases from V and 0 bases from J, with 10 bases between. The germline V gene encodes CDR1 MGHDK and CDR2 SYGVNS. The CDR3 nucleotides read TGTGCCAGCAGTGATTACTCGACTAGCACAGATACGCAGTATTTT. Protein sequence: CASSDYSTSTDTQYF. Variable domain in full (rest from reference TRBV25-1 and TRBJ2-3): EADIYQTPRYLVIGTGKKITLECSQTMGHDKMYWYQQDPGMELHLIHYSYGVNSTEKGDLSSESTVSRIRTEHFPLTLESARPSHTSQYLCASSDYSTSTDTQYFGPGTRLTVL.

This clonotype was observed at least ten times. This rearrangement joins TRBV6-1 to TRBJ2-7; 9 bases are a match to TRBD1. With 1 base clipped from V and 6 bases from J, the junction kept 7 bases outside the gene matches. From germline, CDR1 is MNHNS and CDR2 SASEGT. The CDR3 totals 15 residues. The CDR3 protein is CASSEETGGPTEQYF. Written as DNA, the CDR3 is TGTGCCAGCAGTGAAGAGACAGGGGGACCGACCGAGCAGTACTTC.

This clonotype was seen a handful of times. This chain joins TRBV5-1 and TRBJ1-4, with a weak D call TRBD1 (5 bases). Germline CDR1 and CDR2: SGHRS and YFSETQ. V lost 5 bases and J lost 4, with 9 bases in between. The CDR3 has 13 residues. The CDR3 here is CASRGEYNEKLFF. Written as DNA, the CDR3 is TGCGCCAGCAGGGGGGAGTATAATGAAAAACTGTTTTTT.

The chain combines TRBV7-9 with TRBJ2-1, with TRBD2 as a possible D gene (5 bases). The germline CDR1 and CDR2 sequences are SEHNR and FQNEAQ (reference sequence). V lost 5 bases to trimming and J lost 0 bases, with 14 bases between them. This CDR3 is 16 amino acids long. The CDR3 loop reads CASSREGPSSYNEQFF. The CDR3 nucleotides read TGTGCCAGCAGCCGCGAGGGCCCATCCTCCTACAATGAGCAGTTCTTC.

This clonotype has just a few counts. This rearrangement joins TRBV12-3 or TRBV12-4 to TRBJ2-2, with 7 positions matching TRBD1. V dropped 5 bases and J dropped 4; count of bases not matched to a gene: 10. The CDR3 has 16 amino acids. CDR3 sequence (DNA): TGTGCCAGCAGTCCACAGGGGAACCGACGCACCGGGGAGCTGTTTTTT. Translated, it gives CASSPQGNRRTGELFF.

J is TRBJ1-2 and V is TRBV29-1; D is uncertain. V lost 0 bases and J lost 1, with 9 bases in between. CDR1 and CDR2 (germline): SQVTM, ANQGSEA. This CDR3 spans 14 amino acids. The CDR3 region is CSVEDREVNYGYTF. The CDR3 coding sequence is TGCAGCGTTGAAGATAGGGAGGTTAACTATGGCTACACCTTC.

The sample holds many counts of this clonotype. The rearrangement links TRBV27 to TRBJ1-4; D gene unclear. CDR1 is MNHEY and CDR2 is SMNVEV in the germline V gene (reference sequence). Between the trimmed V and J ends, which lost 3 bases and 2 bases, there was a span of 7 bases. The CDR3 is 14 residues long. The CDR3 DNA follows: TGTGCCAGCAGTTTCTCCGGGACTAATGAAAAACTGTTTTTT. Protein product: CASSFSGTNEKLFF.

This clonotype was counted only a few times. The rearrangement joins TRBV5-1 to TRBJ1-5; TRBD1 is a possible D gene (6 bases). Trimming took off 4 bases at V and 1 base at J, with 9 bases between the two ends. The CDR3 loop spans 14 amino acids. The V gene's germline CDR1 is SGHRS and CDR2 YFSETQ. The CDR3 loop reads CASSTGQSNQPQHF. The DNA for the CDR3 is TGCGCCAGCAGCACAGGACAGAGCAATCAGCCCCAGCATTTT.

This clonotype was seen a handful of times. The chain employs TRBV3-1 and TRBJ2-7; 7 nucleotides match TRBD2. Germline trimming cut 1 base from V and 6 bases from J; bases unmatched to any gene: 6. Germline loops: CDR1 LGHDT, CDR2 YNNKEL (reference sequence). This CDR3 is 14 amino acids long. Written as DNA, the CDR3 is TGTGCCAGCAGCCAAGGGGGGACTATAAGCGAGCAGTACTTC. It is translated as CASSQGGTISEQYF.

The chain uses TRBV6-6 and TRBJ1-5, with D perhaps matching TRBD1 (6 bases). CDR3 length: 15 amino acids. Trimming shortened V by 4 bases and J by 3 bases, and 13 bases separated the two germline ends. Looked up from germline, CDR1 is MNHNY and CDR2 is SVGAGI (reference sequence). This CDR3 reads CASSWVDSINQPQHF. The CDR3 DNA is TGTGCCAGCAGTTGGGTGGACAGTATCAATCAGCCCCAGCATTTT.

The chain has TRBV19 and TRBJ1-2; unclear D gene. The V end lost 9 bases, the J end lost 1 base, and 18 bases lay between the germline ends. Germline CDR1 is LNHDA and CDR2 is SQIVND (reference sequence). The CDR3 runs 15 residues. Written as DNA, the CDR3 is TGTGCCAGCATACCCCGAGCGGAGAATAACTATGGCTACACCTTC. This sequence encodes CASIPRAENNYGYTF.

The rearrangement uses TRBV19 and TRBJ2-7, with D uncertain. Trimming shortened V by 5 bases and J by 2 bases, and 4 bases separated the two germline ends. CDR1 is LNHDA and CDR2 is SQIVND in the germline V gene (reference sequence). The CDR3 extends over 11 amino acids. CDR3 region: CASSFAYEQYF. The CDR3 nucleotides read TGTGCCAGTAGTTTCGCCTACGAGCAGTACTTC.

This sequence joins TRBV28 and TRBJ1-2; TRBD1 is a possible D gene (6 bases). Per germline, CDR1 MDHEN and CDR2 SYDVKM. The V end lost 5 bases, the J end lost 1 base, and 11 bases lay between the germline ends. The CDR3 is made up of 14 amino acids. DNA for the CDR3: TGTGCCAGCAGTAGATGGACAGATAACTATGGCTACACCTTC. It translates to CASSRWTDNYGYTF.

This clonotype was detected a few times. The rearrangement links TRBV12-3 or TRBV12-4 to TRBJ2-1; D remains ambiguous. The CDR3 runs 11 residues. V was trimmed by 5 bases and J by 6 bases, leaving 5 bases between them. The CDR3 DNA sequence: TGTGCCAGCAGTCCAATCAATGAGCAGTTCTTC. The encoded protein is CASSPINEQFF.

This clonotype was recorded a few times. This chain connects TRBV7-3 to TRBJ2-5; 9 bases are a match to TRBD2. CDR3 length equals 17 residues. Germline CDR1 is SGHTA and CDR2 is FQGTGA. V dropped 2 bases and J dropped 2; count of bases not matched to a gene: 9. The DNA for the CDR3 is TGTGCCAGCAGCTTACGCGGGGGGGATGACATGCAAGAGACCCAGTACTTC. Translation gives CASSLRGGDDMQETQYF.

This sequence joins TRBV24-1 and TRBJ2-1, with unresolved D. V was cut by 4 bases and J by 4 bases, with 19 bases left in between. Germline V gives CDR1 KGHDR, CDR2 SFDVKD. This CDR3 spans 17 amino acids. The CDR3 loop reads CATSDSTLTGVYNEQFF. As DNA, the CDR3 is TGTGCCACCAGTGACTCGACCCTAACCGGCGTTTACAATGAGCAGTTCTTC.